These 9 T cell receptor beta chains share one sample of origin, sequenced in a study of blood T cell repertoires in COVID-19. The assay was immunoSEQ multiplex PCR, and TCRdb's table has in-frame clones only and misses some. The sample lists 250,000 to 300,000 clones; 80% to 90% were seen once. Material: peripheral blood. Receptor source: a woman between 65 and 79 years old with acute or convalescent COVID-19.

The V and J genes are TRBV13 and TRBJ1-5; 8 bases line up with TRBD1. Losses at the gene ends were 0 bases for V and 5 bases for J; bases not matched to a gene: 12. This CDR3 spans 18 amino acids. Germline V gene lookup returns CDR1 PRHDT and CDR2 FYEKMQ (reference sequence). The CDR3 bases are TGTGCCAGCAGCTTAGGCAACAGGGGGGAACTGGTTGATCAGCCCCAGCATTTT. Protein sequence: CASSLGNRGELVDQPQHF.

The table lists this clone with a count of one. The chain is built from TRBV3-1 (or the pseudogene TRBV3-2) and TRBJ1-5; the D gene is possibly TRBD1 (5 bases). This CDR3 region has 18 residues. Between the trimmed V and J ends, which lost 5 bases and 2 bases, there was a span of 22 bases. Germline loops: CDR1 LGHDT, CDR2 YNNKEL (reference sequence). The CDR3 DNA follows: TGTGCCAGCAGCTCGACCCCGGGGGGGGGAGGAGGCAATCAGCCCCAGCATTTT. Its translation: CASSSTPGGGGGNQPQHF.

This chain links TRBV10-3 with TRBJ1-2, with 8 bases aligning to TRBD1. Germline CDR1 ENHRY, CDR2 SYGVKD. Trimming took 4 bases from V and 5 from J; bases not matched to a gene: 9. CDR3 length: 15 residues. CDR3 nucleotides: TGTGCCATCAGTGTTGGGCAGGGGGCGAGTTATGGCTACACCTTC. Its protein is CAISVGQGASYGYTF.

The chain carries TRBV2 and TRBJ1-5, with no clear D. Germline-derived CDR1 and CDR2 are SNHLY and FYNNEI. The CDR3 is 14 residues long. Trimming removed 1 base at V and 9 bases at J, with 13 bases between. In nucleotides, the CDR3 is TGTGCCAGCAGTGAAGTCCCGGCCCCGGGGCCCCAGCATTTT. It is translated as CASSEVPAPGPQHF.

This clone was seen once. The J gene is TRBJ1-1, the V gene TRBV7-9; possible D gene TRBD1, 5 bases. V dropped 3 bases and J dropped 1 base, with 6 bases sitting between them. The germline V gene encodes CDR1 SEHNR and CDR2 FQNEAQ (reference sequence). This CDR3 comprises 13 residues. CDR3 DNA sequence: TGTGCCAGCAGCTTGGACAAGAACACTGAAGCTTTCTTT. It translates to CASSLDKNTEAFF.

Worth noting for this clone: The junction departs from the called germline gene at one end, perhaps through a read error. The genes are TRBV4-2 and TRBJ1-4; D unclear. This CDR3 contains 15 residues. Germline CDR1 and CDR2: LGHNA and YNFKEQ. The CDR3 region has the DNA TGTGCCAGCAGCCAAGACGATCCGAGCACCGGGAACCTGGTTTTT. Protein product: CASSQDDPSTGNLVF.

The V call is TRBV25-1, the J call TRBJ2-7, with D perhaps matching TRBD2 (6 bases). Germline V gene sequence: CDR1 MGHDK, CDR2 SYGVNS. V lost 2 bases to trimming and J lost 5 bases, with 10 bases between them. This CDR3 has 13 amino acids. The DNA of the CDR3 is TGTGCCAGCAGTGAAAGTTGGGGGGACGAGCAGTACTTC. This translates into CASSESWGDEQYF.

The rearrangement joins TRBV2 to TRBJ1-2, with D perhaps matching TRBD1 (5 bases). The V end lost 1 base, the J end lost 4 bases, and 16 bases lay between the germline ends. This CDR3 spans 16 amino acids. Germline V gene data show CDR1 as SNHLY and CDR2 as FYNNEI. In DNA form, the CDR3 reads TGTGCCAGCAGTGAAGGCGGGACCGCCGGTTTCTATGGCTACACCTTC. Its translation: CASSEGGTAGFYGYTF.

The chain employs TRBV19 and TRBJ2-4; 10 bases line up with TRBD2. This CDR3 has 14 amino acids. CDR1 is LNHDA and CDR2 is SQIVND in the germline V gene (reference sequence). The junction had 10 bases not matched to a gene; V was cut back by 9 bases and J by 8 bases. The CDR3 loop is CASSGGAQADIQYF. DNA for the CDR3: TGTGCCAGCAGCGGGGGGGCCCAGGCGGACATTCAGTACTTC.